These T cell receptor beta chains were read from a single sample in a study of beta chain features in type 1 diabetes. Generated by immunoSEQ multiplex PCR, the TCRdb table keeps only in-frame clones and is missing some. The sample has about 240,000 clones, roughly 13% seen once. Sequenced: naive CD4+ T cells from blood. These receptors all come from a man aged 25 to 45 with type 1 diabetes. The CDR3 runs from the conserved cysteine through the conserved F or W. D genes are given only for firm matches. Only part of the rows carry a size: once, few, many, or a class if the clone is expanded.

TRBV25-1	-	TRBD1	TRBJ2-1	TGTGCCACCCAGGGACAGGGCTTCTACAATGAGCAGTTCTTC	CATQGQGFYNEQFF
TRBV9	few	-	TRBJ2-7	TGTGCCAGCAGCTCAGGGAACGAGCAGTACTTC	CASSSGNEQYF
TRBV7-2	-	TRBD1	TRBJ2-7	TGTGCCAGCAGCTTAGTAGGGACAGGGGCTCGGGAGCAGTACTTC	CASSLVGTGAREQYF
TRBV18	-	-	TRBJ2-5	TGTGCCAGCTCACCACGCGGGGAAGAGACCCAGTACTTC	CASSPRGEETQYF
TRBV29-1	-	-	TRBJ1-2	TGCAGCGCCCCGAGGGGGGGCATTAACTATGGCTACACCTTC	CSAPRGGINYGYTF
TRBV27	-	-	TRBJ1-4	TGTGCCAGCAGCGTAAGGGGTTTGATAGGAGAAAAACTGTTTTTT	CASSVRGLIGEKLFF
TRBV10-3	-	-	TRBJ1-5	TGTGCCATCAGTGAGGGGACACGAAATAGCAATCAGCCCCAGCATTTT	CAISEGTRNSNQPQHF
TRBV18	few	TRBD2	TRBJ2-5	TGTGCCAGCTCACATACTAGAGCGGGGGACCAAGAGACCCAGTACTTC	CASSHTRAGDQETQYF
TRBV10-3	-	TRBD1	TRBJ1-2	TGTGCCATCAGTGAGCGGACAGGGGAAGGCTACACCTTC	CAISERTGEGYTF
TRBV5-1	few	-	TRBJ2-7	TGCGCCAGCAGGGTGGACAGCACCTACGAGCAGTACTTC	CASRVDSTYEQYF
TRBV6-5	few	-	TRBJ2-1	TGTGCCAGCAGTTATTCTGGGAGTTCCTACAATGAGCAGTTCTTC	CASSYSGSSYNEQFF
TRBV6-5	-	-	TRBJ1-6	TGTGCCAGCAGTTACTCAGGCGGTTCCGACCATTCACCCCTCCACTTT	CASSYSGGSDHSPLHF
TRBV18	few	-	TRBJ1-1	TGTGCCAGCTCACCACCGGGCCGGCCGAAAACTGAAGCTTTCTTT	CASSPPGRPKTEAFF
TRBV30	few	TRBD2	TRBJ2-6	TGTGCCTGGAGTGAGCGGGGGACTGGGGCCAACGTCCTGACTTTC	CAWSERGTGANVLTF
TRBV5-1	-	-	TRBJ2-4	TGCGCCAGCAGCTTGGCTACAGGGAAGGACATTCAGTACTTC	CASSLATGKDIQYF
TRBV10-3	few	TRBD2	TRBJ2-7	TGTGCCATCGGGGGGACTAGCGGCTACGAGCAGTACTTC	CAIGGTSGYEQYF
TRBV5-4	few	-	TRBJ2-2	TGTGCCAGCAGCCCGGCCGGGAGGAACACCGGGGAGCTGTTTTTT	CASSPAGRNTGELFF
TRBV30	few	-	TRBJ1-6	TGTGCACTGGAGAAACAGACAGCCAATAATTCACCCCTCCACTTT	CALEKQTANNSPLHF
TRBV28	few	-	TRBJ2-7	TGTGCCAGTCGAACCAGAAGCTCCTACGAGCAGTACTTC	CASRTRSSYEQYF
TRBV7-9	-	-	TRBJ2-5	TGTGCCAGCAGCTCCACCCCCTCGCTAGCGGAGACCCAGTACTTC	CASSSTPSLAETQYF
TRBV5-1	few	-	TRBJ2-3	TGCGCCAGCAGCTCGGAGATAACAGATACGCAGTATTTT	CASSSEITDTQYF
TRBV9	-	TRBD2	TRBJ2-5	TGTGCCAGCAGCGTAGGTGGGCTAGCGGGTGGGGAGACCCAGTACTTC	CASSVGGLAGGETQYF
TRBV6-1	few	-	TRBJ2-7	TGTGCCAGCAGCCCCAGCTCCTACGAGCAGTACTTC	CASSPSSYEQYF
TRBV29-1	few	TRBD2	TRBJ2-5	TGCAGCGTTCGGGGGGTGCAAGAGACCCAGTACTTC	CSVRGVQETQYF
TRBV15	few	TRBD2	TRBJ2-1	TGTGCCACCAGCAGAAGTACTAGCGGGACTGAGCAGTTCTTC	CATSRSTSGTEQFF
TRBV7-9	once	-	TRBJ1-1	TGTGCCAGCAGCTCCACAGGGTTAGGCGAAGCTTTCTTT	CASSSTGLGEAFF
TRBV7-9	few	TRBD1	TRBJ2-1	TGTGCCAGCGTTCAGGGGGCCTACAATGAGCAGTTCTTC	CASVQGAYNEQFF
TRBV10-1	few	TRBD2	TRBJ2-5	TGCGCCGGTCCAACTAGCGACCAAGAGACCCAGTACTTC	CAGPTSDQETQYF
TRBV5-1	-	TRBD2	TRBJ2-5	TGCGCCAGCAGCTCAAATCCAGCGGGAGTAGGAGAGACCCAGTACTTC	CASSSNPAGVGETQYF
TRBV30	-	-	TRBJ2-7	TGTGCCTGGAGTTGGGGCCAGGGCGAGGCCGAGCAGTACTTC	CAWSWGQGEAEQYF
TRBV5-1	-	-	TRBJ2-6	TGCGCCAGCAGTGGAGGAGCCGGGGCCAACGTCCTGACTTTC	CASSGGAGANVLTF
TRBV7-7	few	TRBD1	TRBJ2-7	TGTGCTAGCAGCTACCCCGGGACAGGGCTGGGCGAGCAGTACTTC	CASSYPGTGLGEQYF
TRBV7-9	-	TRBD1	TRBJ1-1	TGTGCCAGCAGCCACGGGACAGCGAACACTGAAGCTTTCTTT	CASSHGTANTEAFF
TRBV19	few	TRBD1	TRBJ2-7	TGTGCCAGTAGTCCCCGGGACAGCCCTTCCTACGAGCAGTACTTC	CASSPRDSPSYEQYF
TRBV2	few	-	TRBJ2-1	TGTGCCAGCAGTGGCGAGAGTGAGCAGTTCTTC	CASSGESEQFF
TRBV9	few	-	TRBJ1-5	TGTGCCAGCAGCGTAGGACAGGGCAATCAGCCCCAGCATTTT	CASSVGQGNQPQHF
TRBV30	-	-	TRBJ1-5	TGTGCCTGGTCCGACAGGAGCGGGGGGCCCCAGCATTTT	CAWSDRSGGPQHF
TRBV9	-	-	TRBJ2-3	TGTGCCAGCAGCCCTTGGGAGCGTACAGATACGCAGTATTTT	CASSPWERTDTQYF
TRBV4-2	-	TRBD2	TRBJ2-7	TGTGCCAGCAGCCAGGAACTAGCGGGGAGTGAGGAGCAGTACTTC	CASSQELAGSEEQYF
TRBV7-8	-	TRBD2	TRBJ2-7	TGTGCCAGCAGCCCTGGGACTAGCACCTACGAGCAGTACTTC	CASSPGTSTYEQYF
TRBV29-1	few	-	TRBJ2-3	TGCAGCGTTGAGGCGGCGATCTTGGGCACAGATACGCAGTATTTT	CSVEAAILGTDTQYF
TRBV29-1	few	TRBD2	TRBJ2-3	TGCAGCGTTCTCGACGGACTAGCGGGAGCTACAGATACGCAGTATTTT	CSVLDGLAGATDTQYF
TRBV5-1	-	TRBD2	TRBJ2-2	TGCGCCAGCAGACAGATCCCGGGACTAGCGAGCACCGGGGAGCTGTTTTTT	CASRQIPGLASTGELFF
TRBV4-1	-	-	TRBJ1-1	TGCGCCAGCAGCCATCCCGGGATAAAGAACACTGAAGCTTTCTTT	CASSHPGIKNTEAFF